This T cell receptor (beta chain) stems from a study of cytotoxic CD8 clonotypes in ibrutinib-treated CLL. Deep sequencing aimed at 1 in 200,000 to 1 in 1 million T cells' resolution. Some clones are missing from TCRdb's copy, which holds only in-frame ones; the method was immunoSEQ multiplex PCR. In the table there are about 97,000 clones, around 73% of which are singletons. Findings and limits, study-wide: Samples from sustained-remission and progressing patients were taken at different times. Clonality showed a rise at ibrutinib response that reversed toward baseline at progression.

About this clone itself: Its antigen is unknown.

The germline CDR1 and CDR2 sequences are MNHNY and SVGAGI (reference sequence). V was clipped by 4 bases and J by 11 bases, with 14 bases between them. The CDR3 totals 13 residues. The specimen was PBMCs, collected after 12 months of ibrutinib treatment. This sequence joins TRBV6-6 and TRBJ1-4; D is perhaps TRBD1 (5 bases). The TCR sequence derives from a human donor with chronic lymphocytic leukemia. The CDR3 protein is CASSSGPGTKLFF. CDR3 nucleotide sequence: TGTGCCAGCAGTTCAGGGCCCGGGACGAAACTGTTTTTT.